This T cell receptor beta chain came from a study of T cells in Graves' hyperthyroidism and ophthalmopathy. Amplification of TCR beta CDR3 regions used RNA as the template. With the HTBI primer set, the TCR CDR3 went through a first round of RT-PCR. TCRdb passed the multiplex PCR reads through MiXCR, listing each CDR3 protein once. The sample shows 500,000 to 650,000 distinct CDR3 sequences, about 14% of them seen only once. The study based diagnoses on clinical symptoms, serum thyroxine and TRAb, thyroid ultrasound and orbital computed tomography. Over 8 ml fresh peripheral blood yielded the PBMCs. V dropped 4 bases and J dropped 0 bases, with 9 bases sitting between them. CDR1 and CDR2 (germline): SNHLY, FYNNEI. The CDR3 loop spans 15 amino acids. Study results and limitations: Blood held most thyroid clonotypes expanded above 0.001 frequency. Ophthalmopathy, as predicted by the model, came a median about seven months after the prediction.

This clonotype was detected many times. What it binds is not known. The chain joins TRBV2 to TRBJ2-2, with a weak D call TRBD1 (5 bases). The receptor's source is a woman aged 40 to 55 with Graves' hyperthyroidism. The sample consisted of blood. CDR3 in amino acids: CASSGTGANTGELFF. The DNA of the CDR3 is TGTGCCAGCAGTGGTACAGGTGCGAACACCGGGGAGCTGTTTTTT.